Each of the 28 T cell receptor beta chains below was sequenced from the same sample in a study of T-cell reconstitution after alpha-beta-depleted transplantation in children. Using unique molecular identifiers, the investigators prepared the TCRbeta library. One entry per CDR3 protein results from TCRdb running MiXCR on the PCR reads. The sample holds roughly 200,000 distinct CDR3 sequences, roughly a tenth seen once. Sequencing was performed on PBMCs, taken before TCRalphabeta/CD19-depleted stem cell transplant. The receptors were sampled from a child less than two years old with acute myeloid leukemia, due to receive a stem cell transplant.

This clonotype has at least ten counts. The chain employs TRBV20-1 and TRBJ2-3, with 9 bases matching TRBD1. The CDR3 consists of 17 residues. The J segment lost 4 bases and the V segment lost 5 bases, leaving 16 bases of the junction unmatched. Germline loops: CDR1 DFQATT, CDR2 SNEGSKA (reference sequence). For the CDR3, the DNA is TGCAGTGCTGGACCGACAGCGGGACAGGGTATCTCAGATACGCAGTATTTT. It specifies CSAGPTAGQGISDTQYF.

This clonotype was seen at least ten times. J is TRBJ2-1 and V is TRBV7-2, with TRBD2 matching over 11 bases. Germline-derived CDR1 and CDR2 are SGHTA and FQGNSA. The length of the CDR3 is 17 residues. The trim removed 5 bases at V and 3 bases at J, leaving 9 bases unmatched. DNA of the CDR3: TGTGCCAGCAGCCCGGCCTTTAGCGGGAGGGACTACAATGAGCAGTTCTTC. Amino acids: CASSPAFSGRDYNEQFF.

This chain connects TRBV30 to TRBJ1-4; D unclear. V was shortened by 0 bases and J by 6 bases, with 5 bases between the two germline ends. The V gene's germline CDR1 is GTSNPN and CDR2 SVGIG (reference sequence). The CDR3 loop spans 12 amino acids. CDR3 bases: TGTGCCTGGAGTGTACAGTATGAAAAACTGTTTTTT. This translates into CAWSVQYEKLFF.

In its sample, this clonotype was seen many times. The chain carries TRBV7-9 and TRBJ2-7; 8 nucleotides agree with TRBD1. V was clipped by 4 bases and J by 5 bases; unmatched bases: 7. CDR1 is SEHNR and CDR2 is FQNEAQ in the germline V gene (reference sequence). CDR3 length equals 14 residues. This CDR3 reads CASSSRTGWNEQYF. CDR3 nucleotides: TGTGCCAGCAGCTCAAGGACAGGGTGGAACGAGCAGTACTTC.

This clonotype was detected ten times or more. The chain is built from TRBV7-8 and TRBJ1-2; 7 bases agree with TRBD1. The CDR3 consists of 17 residues. Germline CDR1 and CDR2: SGHVS and FQNEAQ. V lost 1 base and J lost 7; bases outside the gene matches: 15. In nucleotides, the CDR3 is TGTGCCAGCAGCTTAGTCGCAGGGGGAAGCCTCCCTATTGGCTACACCTTC. It yields the protein CASSLVAGGSLPIGYTF.

The chain carries TRBV7-8 and TRBJ2-2; D is perhaps TRBD1 (6 bases). The CDR3 is 16 amino acids. In germline, CDR1 is SGHVS, CDR2 FQNEAQ. V lost 1 base and J lost 0, with 9 bases in between. CDR3 protein: CASSLGTDSNTGELFF. The DNA for the CDR3 is TGTGCCAGCAGCTTAGGGACAGACTCGAACACCGGGGAGCTGTTTTTT. Full variable domain (outside the CDR3, taken from reference TRBV7-8 and TRBJ2-2): GAGVSQSPRYKVAKRGQDVALRCDPISGHVSLFWYQQALGQGPEFLTYFQNEAQLDKSGLPSDRFFAERPEGSVSTLKIQRTQQEDSAVYLCASSLGTDSNTGELFFGEGSRLTVL.

The chain carries TRBV19 and TRBJ2-7, with D tentatively TRBD1 or TRBD2 (6 bases each). Germline V gene data show CDR1 as LNHDA and CDR2 as SQIVND (reference sequence). V was cut by 5 bases and J by 0 bases, with 8 bases left in between. This CDR3 comprises 13 residues. The CDR3 is CASSAGHSYEQYF. For the CDR3, the DNA is TGTGCCAGTAGTGCGGGACACTCCTACGAGCAGTACTTC.

With regard to this clonotype: A much larger clone sits a single nucleotide away, making a read error possible. V gene TRBV29-1 combines with J gene TRBJ2-1; D is possibly TRBD1 (6 bases). The CDR3 is 13 residues long. Germline CDR1 reads SQVTM; CDR2 reads ANQGSEA. The CDR3 here is CSIERGQGNEQFF. CDR3 sequence (DNA): TGCAGCATTGAAAGAGGGCAGGGGAACGAGCAGTTCTTC.

Only a few counts were recorded for this clonotype. CDR3 sequence (DNA): TGTGCCAGCAGCCAAGAAACTAGCGGGAGGGCCGTAAAGACCCAGTACTTC. This codes for CASSQETSGRAVKTQYF. The gene calls are TRBV4-2 and TRBJ2-5; 13 nucleotides agree with TRBD2. V gave up 0 bases and J gave up 6 bases; unmatched junction bases: 7. Germline CDR1 reads LGHNA; CDR2 reads YNFKEQ. The CDR3 is made up of 17 amino acids.

This clonotype has ten or more counts. The chain joins TRBV5-5 to TRBJ2-3, with a tentative D call TRBD2 (6 bases). The CDR3 extends over 13 amino acids. CDR1 and CDR2 from the germline V gene are SGHKS and YYEKEE (reference sequence). Trimming pared 2 bases from V and 4 bases from J, leaving 8 bases between. In nucleotides, the CDR3 is TGTGCCAGCAGCTTTCCTAGCGCAGATACGCAGTATTTT. Translated, it gives CASSFPSADTQYF. Combining the CDR3 with reference TRBV5-5 and TRBJ2-3 gives the whole variable domain DAGVTQSPTHLIKTRGQQVTLRCSPISGHKSVSWYQQVLGQGPQFIFQYYEKEERGRGNFPDRFSARQFPNYSSELNVNALLLGDSALYLCASSFPSADTQYFGPGTRLTVL.

This clonotype has ten or more counts. The CDR3 DNA follows: TGTGCCAGCAGTTTATCCATTTCACCCCTCCACTTT. Its translation: CASSLSISPLHF. This chain joins TRBV12-3 or TRBV12-4 and TRBJ1-6, with D unresolved. Trimming pared 2 bases from V and 9 bases from J, leaving 5 bases between. The CDR3 has 12 residues.

This clonotype appeared many times. The gene calls are TRBV9 and TRBJ2-2, with 9 bases matching TRBD1. The CDR3 spans 16 residues. With 3 bases clipped from V and 3 bases from J, the junction kept 6 bases outside the gene matches. Germline CDR1 SGDLS, CDR2 YYNGEE. The CDR3 protein is CASSANRGQDTGELFF. The CDR3 DNA is TGTGCCAGCAGCGCGAACAGGGGGCAGGACACCGGGGAGCTGTTTTTT.

This clonotype was observed many times. The chain joins TRBV4-1 to TRBJ1-6; maybe TRBD1 (5 bases). Germline V gene lookup returns CDR1 MGHRA and CDR2 YSYEKL. V shed 1 base and J shed 7 bases, with 14 bases lying between them. The CDR3 has 16 residues. CDR3 amino acids: CASSQGRPGKNSPLHF. The CDR3 DNA reads TGCGCCAGCAGCCAAGGGCGGCCAGGGAAGAATTCACCCCTCCACTTT.

This clonotype has only a few counts. The chain is built from TRBV5-4 and TRBJ2-5; TRBD1 matches 9 bases. This CDR3 is built from 15 residues. Germline CDR1 is SGHNT and CDR2 is YYREEE (reference sequence). V was clipped by 4 bases and J by 4 bases; unmatched bases: 8. CDR3 in amino acids: CASSVPGQGGETQYF. DNA of the CDR3: TGTGCCAGCAGCGTACCGGGACAGGGAGGAGAGACCCAGTACTTC.

This clonotype was seen a few times. The chain joins TRBV5-1 to TRBJ2-3; possibly TRBD2 for D (5 bases). The CDR3 totals 15 residues. Germline CDR1 and CDR2: SGHRS and YFSETQ. The germline V and J ends were trimmed by 0 bases and 0 bases, with 8 bases remaining between them. This CDR3 is CASSLAGRSTDTQYF. In nucleotides, the CDR3 is TGCGCCAGCAGCTTGGCGGGAAGGAGCACAGATACGCAGTATTTT.

This clonotype was observed at least ten times. V is TRBV20-1 and J is TRBJ1-1; no firm D call. Germline lookup yields CDR1 DFQATT and CDR2 SNEGSKA (reference sequence). This CDR3 contains 16 residues. V lost 2 bases to trimming and J lost 0 bases, with 16 bases between them. The CDR3 DNA sequence: TGCAGTGCTAGAACGAGGACGGTAATCATGAACACTGAAGCTTTCTTT. This gives the protein CSARTRTVIMNTEAFF.

This clonotype was detected ten times or more. The rearrangement uses TRBV5-1 and TRBJ2-1; 11 bases are shared with TRBD2. CDR1 is SGHRS and CDR2 is YFSETQ in the germline V gene. Trimming removed 4 bases from V and 5 bases from J; junction bases left unmatched: 11. This CDR3 has 17 amino acids. The CDR3 DNA is TGCGCCAGCAGCGACCCAAAACTAGCGGGAGAAAACAATGAGCAGTTCTTC. Protein sequence: CASSDPKLAGENNEQFF.

This clonotype was seen ten or more times. The rearrangement links TRBV12-3 or TRBV12-4 to TRBJ1-5; D not certain. The V and J ends lost 3 bases and 6 bases respectively, with 12 bases between them. The CDR3 spans 14 residues. CDR3 amino acids: CASSLGLSGQPQHF. In DNA, the CDR3 is TGTGCCAGCAGTTTGGGCCTCTCCGGTCAGCCCCAGCATTTT.

This chain's CDR3 is CIWGRTPGRSYEQYF. CDR3 in DNA: TGCATCTGGGGCCGGACTCCGGGCCGCTCCTACGAGCAGTACTTC. V gene TRBV20-1 combines with J gene TRBJ2-7; D is tentatively TRBD1 or TRBD2 (5 bases each). This CDR3 has 15 residues. In germline, CDR1 is DFQATT, CDR2 SNEGSKA (reference sequence).

Ten or more counts support this clonotype. The CDR3: CASSYGQPYGYTF. As DNA, the CDR3 is TGTGCCAGCAGCTACGGACAGCCTTATGGCTACACCTTC. The chain is built from TRBV28 and TRBJ1-2, with D possibly matching TRBD1 (6 bases). Germline CDR1 reads MDHEN; CDR2 reads SYDVKM. This CDR3 is 13 amino acids long. V was pared by 6 bases and J by 5 bases, with 13 bases between.

This clonotype was detected many times. The genes are TRBV7-2 and TRBJ2-7; TRBD2 matches at 10 bases. The germline CDR1 and CDR2 sequences are SGHTA and FQGNSA. With 7 bases clipped from V and 3 bases from J, the junction kept 6 bases outside the gene matches. CDR3 size: 14 residues. The DNA for the CDR3 is TGTGCCAGCACCGAGCTAGCGGGAGTCTACGAGCAGTACTTC. This gives the protein CASTELAGVYEQYF.

This clonotype came up many times. V and J are TRBV10-2 and TRBJ2-7; 9 bases are a match to TRBD1. CDR3 length: 15 amino acids. V trimming: 8 bases; J trimming: 6 bases; junction bases outside the gene matches: 14. Looked up from germline, CDR1 is WSHSY and CDR2 is SAAADI. CDR3 region: CASRRGGQGLFEQYF. The CDR3 DNA reads TGCGCCAGCCGACGCGGGGGACAGGGTTTATTCGAGCAGTACTTC.

This clonotype was counted at least ten times. V usage is TRBV29-1 and J usage is TRBJ1-5; D ambiguous. This CDR3 has 14 amino acids. Trimming pared 1 base from V and 8 bases from J, leaving 15 bases between. Germline loops: CDR1 SQVTM, CDR2 ANQGSEA. The CDR3: CSVEVGASNEPQHF. The CDR3 DNA reads as TGCAGCGTTGAAGTGGGAGCTAGTAATGAGCCCCAGCATTTT. Together with reference TRBV29-1 and TRBJ1-5, the CDR3 gives the full variable domain: SAVISQKPSRDICQRGTSLTIQCQVDSQVTMMFWYRQQPGQSLTLIATANQGSEATYESGFVIDKFPISRPNLTFSTLTVSNMSPEDSSIYLCSVEVGASNEPQHFGDGTRLSIL.

Many counts were recorded for this clonotype. The chain couples TRBV29-1 to TRBJ1-6, with D possibly TRBD1 on 5 matching bases. Germline CDR1 SQVTM, CDR2 ANQGSEA. The CDR3 is 13 residues long. V dropped 5 bases and J dropped 7 bases, with 12 bases sitting between them. The CDR3 spells CSVRDELNSPLHF. The CDR3, as DNA: TGCAGCGTTCGGGACGAATTAAATTCACCCCTCCACTTT.

In its sample, this clonotype was seen many times. V and J are TRBV24-1 and TRBJ2-1; 14 nucleotides line up with TRBD2. CDR1 is KGHDR, CDR2 SFDVKD, per germline. The junction had 5 bases not matched to a gene; V was cut back by 3 bases and J by 8 bases. CDR3 length equals 16 residues. CDR3 nucleotides: TGTGCCACCAGTGATCCGGGACTAGCGGGAGATGATGAGCAGTTCTTC. Translated: CATSDPGLAGDDEQFF.

This clonotype was observed a few times. This chain links TRBV20-1 with TRBJ2-7; 11 bases align to TRBD1. Per the germline V gene, CDR1 is DFQATT and CDR2 is SNEGSKA (reference sequence). V gave up 5 bases and J gave up 7 bases; unmatched junction bases: 10. The CDR3 spans 14 residues. The CDR3 spells CSAYPGQGAWEQYF. In nucleotides, the CDR3 is TGCAGTGCTTACCCCGGACAGGGGGCCTGGGAGCAGTACTTC.

The table lists this clonotype with many counts. CDR3 nucleotides: TGTGCCAGAGAGTCGTGGTCATCAAATTCAGAGCAGTACTTC. Amino acids: CARESWSSNSEQYF. The J gene is TRBJ2-7, the V gene TRBV12-3 or TRBV12-4, with D unclear. Trimming cost V 9 bases and J 7 bases, with 22 bases left between them. The CDR3 extends over 14 amino acids.

This chain's CDR3 is CSARTGPPYNEQFF. The CDR3 nucleotides read TGCAGTGCCAGGACGGGACCACCCTACAATGAGCAGTTCTTC. The chain recombines TRBV20-1 with TRBJ2-1; either TRBD1 or TRBD2 may supply D (5 bases each). Germline V gene data show CDR1 as DFQATT and CDR2 as SNEGSKA (reference sequence). The CDR3 has 14 amino acids. Deletions cut 6 bases from V and 2 bases from J, with 14 bases between.